One TCR beta chain is described in this entry. Its antigen is not identified. The data were taken from a study of T cell responses to AZD1222 COVID-19 vaccine. Study-level points and caveats: Along spike, vaccine-associated CD4 TCRs were found throughout, with dominance at 160-218 and 743-854.

Profiled with immunoSEQ multiplex PCR; TCRdb holds only in-frame clones, not every one. The table has some 120,000 clones, about 92% seen once. CDR3 length: 21 residues. Trimming cost V 1 base and J 2 bases, with 33 bases left between them. The V gene's germline CDR1 is SQVTM and CDR2 ANQGSEA. The V call is TRBV29-1, the J call TRBJ2-7; either TRBD1 or TRBD2 may fit D (5 bases each). This specimen was peripheral blood, taken 28 days after the second AZD1222 dose. This sequence was found in an adult who received the AZD1222 COVID-19 vaccine. The CDR3 sequence: CSVEVRGSATPSARNPYEQYF. CDR3 in DNA: TGCAGCGTTGAAGTAAGGGGTAGCGCGACTCCTTCCGCACGAAACCCCTACGAGCAGTACTTC.